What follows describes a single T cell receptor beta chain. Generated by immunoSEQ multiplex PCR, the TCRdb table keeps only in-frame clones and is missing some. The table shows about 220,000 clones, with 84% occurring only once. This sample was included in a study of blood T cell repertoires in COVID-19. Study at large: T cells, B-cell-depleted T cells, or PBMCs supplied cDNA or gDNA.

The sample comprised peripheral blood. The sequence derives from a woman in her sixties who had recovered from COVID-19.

The CDR3 DNA reads TGTGCCTGGAGACCTTGGGACAGGGGAACCTACGAGCAGTACTTC. Translation gives CAWRPWDRGTYEQYF. V is TRBV30 and J is TRBJ2-7, with 10 bases fitting TRBD1. CDR3 size: 15 residues. Germline CDR1 is GTSNPN and CDR2 is SVGIG (reference sequence). J lost 2 bases, V lost 3 bases, and 7 bases had no gene match. Using reference TRBV30 and TRBJ2-7 for the parts outside the CDR3, the full variable domain is SQTIHQWPATLVQPVGSPLSLECTVEGTSNPNLYWYRQAAGRGLQLLFYSVGIGQISSEVPQNLSASRPQDRQFILSSKKLLLSDSGFYLCAWRPWDRGTYEQYFGPGTRLTVT.